One and the same sample provided the 26 T cell receptor beta chains below, sequenced in a study of cytomegalovirus exposure and HLA in healthy donors. Primers for the PCR totalled 60 Vbeta and 13 Jbeta. Clones were sequenced by immunoSEQ multiplex PCR, and TCRdb holds only the in-frame ones, with some missing. The sample consists of over 130,000 clones, 61% of them appearing once. Sequencing was done on a sample of PBMCs. The receptors here all came from a male donor in good health and CMV-seronegative.

V and J are TRBV10-3 and TRBJ1-2; a weak D match, TRBD1 (6 bases). The CDR3 sequence is 12 residues long. V lost 3 bases, J lost 8 bases, and 10 bases lay in between. From germline, CDR1 is ENHRY and CDR2 SYGVKD. The CDR3 sequence: CAISETGTGYTF. CDR3 nucleotides: TGTGCCATCAGTGAAACAGGGACAGGCTACACCTTC.

The V call is TRBV11-1, the J call TRBJ2-5; 8 bases map to TRBD2. This CDR3 contains 16 residues. The junction had 8 bases not matched to a gene; V was cut back by 4 bases and J by 1 base. CDR1 and CDR2 (germline): SGHAT, FQDESV (reference sequence). CDR3 sequence reads: CASSSRAGVVQETQYF. For the CDR3, the DNA is TGTGCCAGCAGCTCCCGAGCGGGGGTCGTCCAAGAGACCCAGTACTTC.

This clone appeared a few times. The gene calls are TRBV7-8 and TRBJ2-7; D is undetermined. This CDR3 spans 15 amino acids. Per germline, CDR1 SGHVS and CDR2 FQNEAQ. Trimming took off 2 bases at V and 11 bases at J, with 22 bases between the two ends. The CDR3 DNA follows: TGTGCCAGCAGCTTACGGTCTACCTTCAGATGTCAGGAGTACTTC. Amino acids: CASSLRSTFRCQEYF.

This clone came up once. This chain links TRBV9 with TRBJ1-2; 7 positions agree with TRBD1. There are 15 residues in the CDR3. Germline V gene data show CDR1 as SGDLS and CDR2 as YYNGEE. The trim removed 0 bases at V and 4 bases at J, leaving 6 bases unmatched. CDR3 sequence (DNA): TGTGCCAGCAGCGTAGAGATTGGACAGGCCTATGGCTACACCTTC. Translating it yields CASSVEIGQAYGYTF.

The chain couples TRBV4-2 to TRBJ2-2; 8 bases map to TRBD2. Germline CDR1 is LGHNA and CDR2 is YNFKEQ. After removal of 0 bases from V and 1 base from J, the junction contained 1 base not matched to a gene. The CDR3 runs to 16 residues. CDR3 region: CASSQELAGNTGELFF. CDR3 DNA sequence: TGTGCCAGCAGCCAAGAGCTAGCGGGGAACACCGGGGAGCTGTTTTTT.

This clone appeared a few times. The V call is TRBV7-9, the J call TRBJ1-2; 8 positions match TRBD1. This CDR3 contains 15 residues. V was pared by 2 bases and J by 7 bases, with 9 bases of the junction left unmatched. Germline lookup yields CDR1 SEHNR and CDR2 FQNEAQ (reference sequence). This chain's CDR3 is CASSLLDRGGGGYTF. The CDR3, as DNA: TGTGCCAGCAGCTTACTCGACAGGGGCGGTGGTGGCTACACCTTC.

Only a few counts were recorded for this clone. The CDR3 coding sequence is TGTGCCACCAGCAGAGATACCGGCCTGGAGGCGGCCGGGGAGCTGTTTTTT. Its translation: CATSRDTGLEAAGELFF. The genes are TRBV15 and TRBJ2-2; D is perhaps TRBD2 (5 bases). The V end lost 0 bases, the J end lost 6 bases, and 17 bases lay between the germline ends. The germline V gene has CDR1 LNHNV and CDR2 YYDKDF (reference sequence). The CDR3 totals 17 residues.

The chain's CDR3 is CASSSQGSAFF. The CDR3 coding sequence is TGTGCCAGCAGCTCACAGGGTTCGGCTTTCTTT. V usage is TRBV7-2 and J usage is TRBJ1-1; D is perhaps TRBD1 (6 bases). The V end lost 4 bases, the J end lost 11 bases, and 11 bases lay between the germline ends. The V gene's germline CDR1 is SGHTA and CDR2 FQGNSA. This CDR3 comprises 11 residues.

V is TRBV4-1 and J is TRBJ1-5; D is uncertain. Germline CDR1 is MGHRA and CDR2 is YSYEKL. CDR3 length: 13 residues. V lost 0 bases and J lost 6, with 6 bases in between. DNA of the CDR3: TGCGCCAGCAGCCAAGATGTCGGTCAGCCCCAGCATTTT. Protein product: CASSQDVGQPQHF.

The CDR3 region has the DNA TGCGCCAGCAGCTCCATAGCGGGCACAGATACGCAGTATTTT. Amino acid sequence: CASSSIAGTDTQYF. The chain uses TRBV5-1 and TRBJ2-3; tentative D call: TRBD2 (6 bases). The CDR3 length is 14 residues. Per the germline V gene, CDR1 is SGHRS and CDR2 is YFSETQ. Trimming shortened V by 3 bases and J by 1 base, and 9 bases separated the two germline ends.

The chain is built from TRBV30 and TRBJ2-5; 9 bases are shared with TRBD2. Trimming cost V 5 bases and J 4 bases; bases outside gene matches: 2. This CDR3 spans 12 amino acids. Germline CDR1 reads GTSNPN; CDR2 reads SVGIG (reference sequence). CDR3 region: CAWQAGGETQYF. DNA of the CDR3: TGTGCCTGGCAAGCGGGGGGAGAGACCCAGTACTTC.

The chain uses TRBV13 and TRBJ1-5; 7 bases agree with TRBD1. Germline CDR1 reads PRHDT; CDR2 reads FYEKMQ (reference sequence). Germline trimming cut 5 bases from V and 4 bases from J; bases unmatched to any gene: 5. CDR3 length: 14 residues. CDR3: CASSITGENQPQHF. The CDR3 DNA follows: TGTGCCAGCAGCATAACAGGGGAAAATCAGCCCCAGCATTTT. Full variable domain (missing parts from reference TRBV13 and TRBJ1-5): AAGVIQSPRHLIKEKRETATLKCYPIPRHDTVYWYQQGPGQDPQFLISFYEKMQSDKGSIPDRFSAQQFSDYHSELNMSSLELGDSALYFCASSITGENQPQHFGDGTRLSIL.

The CDR3 spells CASSLGGSSGVQETQYF. The CDR3 bases are TGCGCCAGCAGCCTGGGTGGGTCTAGCGGGGTACAAGAGACCCAGTACTTC. The V and J genes are TRBV5-1 and TRBJ2-5; 9 positions agree with TRBD2. With V trimmed by 4 bases and J by 2 bases, 12 bases remained unmatched. The CDR3 covers 17 residues. Germline lookup yields CDR1 SGHRS and CDR2 YFSETQ.

This clone was seen only once. The chain links TRBV28 to TRBJ1-2, with D hard to call. This CDR3 contains 13 residues. Germline V gene data show CDR1 as MDHEN and CDR2 as SYDVKM. V dropped 6 bases and J dropped 8 bases, with 16 bases sitting between them. CDR3 loop: CASSRLGERGYTF. CDR3 coding DNA: TGTGCCAGCAGCCGACTCGGGGAGCGAGGCTACACCTTC.

The V and J genes are TRBV18 and TRBJ1-3; tentative D call: TRBD1 (5 bases). Per the germline V gene, CDR1 is KGHSH and CDR2 is LQKENI. Trimming took 3 bases from V and 0 from J, leaving 12 bases between them. The CDR3 has 16 residues. CDR3 sequence reads: CASSPWDSSSGNTIYF. The CDR3 nucleotides are TGTGCCAGCTCACCGTGGGACTCGAGCTCTGGAAACACCATATATTTT.

This clone was seen more than once but under ten times. The gene calls are TRBV7-6 and TRBJ2-7; tentative D call: TRBD2 (5 bases). Germline values: CDR1 SGHVS, CDR2 FNYEAQ. With 5 bases removed from V and 5 bases from J, the gap between germline ends came to 13 bases. The CDR3 length is 13 residues. Written as DNA, the CDR3 is TGTGCCAGCAGCCAGTGGCTAGCCCACGAGCAGTACTTC. Amino acids: CASSQWLAHEQYF.

CDR3 nucleotides: TGTGCTAGTGGTTCCAAACAGGGCTACACCTTC. Translating gives CASGSKQGYTF. The J gene is TRBJ1-2, the V gene TRBV12-5; D call uncertain. The CDR3 is made up of 11 amino acids. The germline V gene has CDR1 LGHNT and CDR2 FRNRAP. V dropped 4 bases and J dropped 8 bases, with 8 bases sitting between them. Full variable domain (outside the CDR3, taken from reference TRBV12-5 and TRBJ1-2): DARVTQTPRHKVTEMGQEVTMRCQPILGHNTVFWYRQTMMQGLELLAYFRNRAPLDDSGMPKDRFSAEMPDATLATLKIQPSEPRDSAVYFCASGSKQGYTFGSGTRLTVV.

With respect to this clone: Other DNA sequences in the sample encode the same CDR3. The gene calls are TRBV5-6 and TRBJ2-6; no reliable D call. Germline V gene data show CDR1 as SGHDT and CDR2 as YYEEEE. V was shortened by 1 base and J by 2 bases, with 4 bases between the two germline ends. This CDR3 has 14 amino acids. The CDR3 DNA sequence: TGTGCCAGCAGCTTGCCGGCTGGGGCCAACGTCCTGACTTTC. It translates to CASSLPAGANVLTF. Full variable domain (remainder filled in from reference TRBV5-6 and TRBJ2-6): DAGVTQSPTHLIKTRGQQVTLRCSPKSGHDTVSWYQQALGQGPQFIFQYYEEEERQRGNFPDRFSGHQFPNYSSELNVNALLLGDSALYLCASSLPAGANVLTFGAGSRLTVL.

The chain couples TRBV27 to TRBJ1-4, with no clear D. Trimming shortened V by 2 bases and J by 8 bases, and 21 bases separated the two germline ends. The V gene's germline CDR1 is MNHEY and CDR2 SMNVEV (reference sequence). There are 17 residues in the CDR3. The CDR3 DNA reads as TGTGCCAGCAGTTTAAAGGCGTTTGGCGGGTTCAGGGAAAAACTGTTTTTT. Protein sequence: CASSLKAFGGFREKLFF.

This clone was seen a handful of times. The chain employs TRBV5-4 and TRBJ1-1; 7 bases fit TRBD1. Germline CDR1 is SGHNT and CDR2 is YYREEE (reference sequence). Germline trimming cut 0 bases from V and 4 bases from J; bases unmatched to any gene: 12. The length of the CDR3 is 17 residues. The CDR3 region is CASSLDSLTGPSTEAFF. The CDR3 coding sequence is TGTGCCAGCAGCTTGGACAGCTTGACAGGGCCGAGCACTGAAGCTTTCTTT.

The V call is TRBV4-1, the J call TRBJ1-2; tentative D call: TRBD1 (5 bases). This CDR3 contains 15 residues. Germline CDR1 is MGHRA and CDR2 is YSYEKL. Trimming removed 0 bases from V and 3 bases from J, with 11 bases in between. For the CDR3, the DNA is TGCGCCAGCAGCCAAGAACCCAGGGTGGACTATGGCTACACCTTC. It is translated as CASSQEPRVDYGYTF.

This clone was seen a handful of times. The rearrangement links TRBV27 to TRBJ2-7; no reliable D call. The germline V gene encodes CDR1 MNHEY and CDR2 SMNVEV (reference sequence). Trimming took 5 bases from V and 2 from J, leaving 22 bases between them. The CDR3 sequence is 17 residues long. The CDR3 is CASSKNPRAPRAYEQYF. CDR3 bases: TGTGCCAGCAGTAAGAACCCCCGAGCCCCACGTGCCTACGAGCAGTACTTC.

V gene TRBV28 combines with J gene TRBJ1-2; 7 bases align to TRBD1. In germline, CDR1 is MDHEN, CDR2 SYDVKM. Germline trimming cut 5 bases from V and 8 bases from J; bases unmatched to any gene: 11. The CDR3 extends over 14 amino acids. CDR3 DNA sequence: TGTGCCAGCAGTAACCCTGGGACAGCCTGGGGCTACACCTTC. Translating gives CASSNPGTAWGYTF.

The V gene is TRBV9, the J gene TRBJ2-2, with D possibly matching TRBD1 (6 bases). Germline V gives CDR1 SGDLS, CDR2 YYNGEE. Trimming took off 3 bases at V and 4 bases at J, with 16 bases between the two ends. The CDR3 length is 16 residues. CDR3 amino acids: CASSDRQDPVTGELFF. In DNA form, the CDR3 reads TGTGCCAGCAGCGATCGACAGGACCCAGTCACCGGGGAGCTGTTTTTT.

This rearrangement joins TRBV15 to TRBJ2-2, with 11 positions matching TRBD1. J was trimmed by 6 bases and V by 4 bases; bases with no gene match: 4. This CDR3 has 15 amino acids. Germline V CDR1 and CDR2: LNHNV, YYDKDF (reference sequence). CDR3 nucleotides: TGTGCCACCAGCAAAAGGACAGGGGGCCCCGGGGAGCTGTTTTTT. It translates to CATSKRTGGPGELFF.

The chain combines TRBV7-8 with TRBJ2-2; a possible D gene is TRBD2 (5 bases). This CDR3 is 17 amino acids long. CDR1 SGHVS and CDR2 FQNEAQ come from the germline V gene. Trimming took off 6 bases at V and 2 bases at J, with 19 bases between the two ends. CDR3 DNA: TGTGCCAGCAGGTTCGGGCGGGTCCCCCTCAACACCGGGGAGCTGTTTTTT. Translated, it gives CASRFGRVPLNTGELFF.